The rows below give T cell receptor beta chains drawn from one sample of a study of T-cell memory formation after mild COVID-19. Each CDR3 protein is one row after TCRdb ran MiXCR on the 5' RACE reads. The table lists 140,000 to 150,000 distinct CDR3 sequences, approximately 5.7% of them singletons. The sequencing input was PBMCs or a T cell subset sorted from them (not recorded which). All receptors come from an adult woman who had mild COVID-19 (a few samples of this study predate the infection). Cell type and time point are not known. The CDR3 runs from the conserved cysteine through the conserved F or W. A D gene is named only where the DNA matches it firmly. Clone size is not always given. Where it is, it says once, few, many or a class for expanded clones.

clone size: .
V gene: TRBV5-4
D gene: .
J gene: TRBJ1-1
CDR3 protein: CASSLQGSRNTEAFF
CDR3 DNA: TGTGCCAGCAGCTTGCAGGGCAGTCGGAACACTGAAGCTTTCTTT

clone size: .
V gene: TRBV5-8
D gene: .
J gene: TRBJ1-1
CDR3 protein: CASSRGAVRGTEAFF
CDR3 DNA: TGTGCCAGCAGCAGGGGAGCGGTGAGAGGCACTGAAGCTTTCTTT

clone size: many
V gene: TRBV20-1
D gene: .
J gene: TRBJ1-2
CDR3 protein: CSARNQGSQSLNYGYTF
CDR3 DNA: TGCAGTGCGAGGAATCAGGGCTCTCAGTCATTAAACTATGGCTACACCTTC

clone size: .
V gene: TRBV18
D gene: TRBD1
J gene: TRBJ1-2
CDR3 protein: CASLRTGGGYTF
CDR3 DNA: TGTGCCAGCCTACGGACAGGGGGTGGCTACACCTTC

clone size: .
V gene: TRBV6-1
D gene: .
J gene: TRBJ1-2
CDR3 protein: CASSELRSRGYTF
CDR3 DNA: TGTGCCAGCAGTGAATTAAGGTCTCGAGGCTACACCTTC

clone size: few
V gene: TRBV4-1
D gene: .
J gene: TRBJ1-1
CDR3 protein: CASSPGRLTPAEAFF
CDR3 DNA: TGCGCCAGCAGCCCGGGACGGCTTACTCCCGCTGAAGCTTTCTTT

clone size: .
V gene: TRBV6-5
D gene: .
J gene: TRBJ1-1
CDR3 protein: CASRAPGAKEAFF
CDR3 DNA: TGTGCCAGCAGAGCGCCAGGGGCCAAGGAAGCTTTCTTT

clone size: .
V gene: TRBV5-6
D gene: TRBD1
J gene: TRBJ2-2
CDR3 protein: CASSWGQLDTGELFF
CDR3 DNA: TGTGCCAGCAGCTGGGGACAGTTGGACACCGGGGAGCTGTTTTTT

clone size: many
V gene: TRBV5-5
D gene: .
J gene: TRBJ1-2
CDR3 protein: CASSLSQGISYGYTF
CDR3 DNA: TGTGCCAGCAGCTTGTCCCAGGGGATTTCGTATGGCTACACCTTC

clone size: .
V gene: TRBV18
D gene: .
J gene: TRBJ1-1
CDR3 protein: CASSPRIGVNTEAFF
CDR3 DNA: TGTGCCAGCTCACCACGTATAGGGGTGAACACTGAAGCTTTCTTT

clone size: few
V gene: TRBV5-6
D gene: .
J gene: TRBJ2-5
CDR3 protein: CASSTLGGRETQYF
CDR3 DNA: TGTGCCAGCAGCACCCTTGGGGGGCGGGAGACCCAGTACTTC

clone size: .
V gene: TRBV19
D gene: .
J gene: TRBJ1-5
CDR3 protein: CASSIALKGGNQPQHF
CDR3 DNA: TGTGCCAGTAGTATAGCCCTAAAGGGGGGCAATCAGCCCCAGCATTTT

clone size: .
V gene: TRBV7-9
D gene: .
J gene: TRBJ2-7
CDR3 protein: CASSLELGGVSYEQYF
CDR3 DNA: TGTGCCAGCAGCTTAGAGCTCGGCGGAGTCTCCTACGAGCAGTACTTC

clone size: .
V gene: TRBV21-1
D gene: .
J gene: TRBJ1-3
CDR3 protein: CASSRPGRIYF
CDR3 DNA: TGTGCCAGCAGCCGACCGGGACGGATATATTTT

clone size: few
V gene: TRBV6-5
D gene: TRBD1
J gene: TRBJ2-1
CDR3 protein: CASSTGAPYNEQFF
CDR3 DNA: TGTGCCAGCAGTACAGGGGCCCCCTACAATGAGCAGTTCTTC

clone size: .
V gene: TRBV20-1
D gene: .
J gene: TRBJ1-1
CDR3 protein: CSAKQNTLNTEAFF
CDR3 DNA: TGCAGTGCTAAACAGAATACATTGAACACTGAAGCTTTCTTT

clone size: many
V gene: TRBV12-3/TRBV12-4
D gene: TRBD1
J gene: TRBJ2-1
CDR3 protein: CASTRPGQIYNEQFF
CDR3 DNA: TGTGCCAGCACCCGGCCGGGACAGATCTACAATGAGCAGTTCTTC

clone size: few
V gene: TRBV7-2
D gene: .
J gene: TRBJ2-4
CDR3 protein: CASSLVGGLVTKNIQYF
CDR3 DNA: TGTGCCAGCAGCTTAGTTGGGGGGCTCGTAACCAAAAACATTCAGTACTTC

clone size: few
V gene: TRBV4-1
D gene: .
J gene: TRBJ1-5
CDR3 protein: CASSQDLWGDQPQHF
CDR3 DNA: TGCGCCAGCAGCCAAGATCTCTGGGGGGACCAGCCCCAGCATTTT

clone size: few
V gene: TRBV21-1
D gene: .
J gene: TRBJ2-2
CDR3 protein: CASSRGRPNTGELFF
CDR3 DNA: TGTGCCAGCAGCAGGGGTCGTCCGAACACCGGGGAGCTGTTTTTT

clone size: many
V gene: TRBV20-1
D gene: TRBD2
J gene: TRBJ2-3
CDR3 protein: CSASRTSGATDTQYF
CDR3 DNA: TGCAGTGCTAGTCGGACTAGCGGGGCCACAGATACGCAGTATTTT

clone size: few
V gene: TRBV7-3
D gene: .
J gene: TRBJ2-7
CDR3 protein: CASSLEKGEAYEQYF
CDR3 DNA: TGTGCCAGCAGCTTGGAGAAAGGGGAGGCCTACGAGCAGTACTTC

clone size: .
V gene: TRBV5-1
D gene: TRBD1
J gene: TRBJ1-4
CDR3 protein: CASSLNRGSNEKLFF
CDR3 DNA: TGCGCCAGCAGCCTGAACAGGGGTTCTAATGAAAAACTGTTTTTT

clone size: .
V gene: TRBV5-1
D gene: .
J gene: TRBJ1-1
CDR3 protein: CASSHEHTEAFF
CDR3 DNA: TGCGCCAGCAGCCACGAACACACTGAAGCTTTCTTT

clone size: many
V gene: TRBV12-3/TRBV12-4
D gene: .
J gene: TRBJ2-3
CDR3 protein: CASSSRTASTDTQYF
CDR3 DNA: TGTGCCAGCAGTTCTCGGACAGCTAGCACAGATACGCAGTATTTT

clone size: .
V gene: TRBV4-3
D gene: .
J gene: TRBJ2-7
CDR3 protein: CASSQVPPQPPYEQYF
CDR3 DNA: TGCGCCAGCAGCCAAGTGCCACCCCAGCCGCCCTACGAGCAGTACTTC

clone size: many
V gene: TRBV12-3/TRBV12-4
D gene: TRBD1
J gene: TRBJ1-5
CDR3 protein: CASSSPPGGRGPDQPQHF
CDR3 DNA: TGTGCCAGCAGTTCACCCCCGGGAGGCAGGGGGCCTGATCAGCCCCAGCATTTT

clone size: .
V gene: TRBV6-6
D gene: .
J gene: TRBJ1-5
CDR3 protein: CASSFLNQPQHF
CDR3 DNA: TGTGCCAGCAGTTTCCTGAATCAGCCCCAGCATTTT

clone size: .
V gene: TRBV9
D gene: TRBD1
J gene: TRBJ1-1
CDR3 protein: CASSHPRDRAFMNTEAFF
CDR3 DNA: TGTGCCAGCAGCCACCCCCGGGACAGGGCCTTCATGAACACTGAAGCTTTCTTT

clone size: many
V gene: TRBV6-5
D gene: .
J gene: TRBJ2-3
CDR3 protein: CASSLQTATTDTQYF
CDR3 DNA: TGTGCCAGCAGTTTGCAGACAGCCACGACAGATACGCAGTATTTT

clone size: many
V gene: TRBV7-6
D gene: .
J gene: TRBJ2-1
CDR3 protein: CASSGRRDGSYNEQFF
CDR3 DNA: TGTGCCAGCAGCGGGAGGCGGGACGGCTCCTACAATGAGCAGTTCTTC

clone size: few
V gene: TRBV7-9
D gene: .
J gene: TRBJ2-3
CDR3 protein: CASSLGPGATDTQYF
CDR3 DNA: TGTGCCAGCAGCTTAGGGCCAGGCGCGACAGATACGCAGTATTTT

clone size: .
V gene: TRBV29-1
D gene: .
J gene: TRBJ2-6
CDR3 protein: CGGRLGANVLTF
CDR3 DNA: TGCGGGGGCAGGTTAGGGGCCAACGTCCTGACTTTC

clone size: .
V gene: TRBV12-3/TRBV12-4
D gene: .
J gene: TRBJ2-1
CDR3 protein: CASTGHSSYNEQFF
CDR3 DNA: TGTGCCAGCACTGGGCACAGTTCCTACAATGAGCAGTTCTTC

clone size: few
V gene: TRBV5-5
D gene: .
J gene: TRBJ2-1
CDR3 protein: CASSLAMGYNEQFF
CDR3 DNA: TGTGCCAGCAGCTTGGCAATGGGGTACAATGAGCAGTTCTTC

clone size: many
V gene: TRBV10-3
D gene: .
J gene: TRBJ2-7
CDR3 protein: CAISSGREQYF
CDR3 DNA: TGTGCCATCAGTTCAGGGAGAGAGCAGTACTTC

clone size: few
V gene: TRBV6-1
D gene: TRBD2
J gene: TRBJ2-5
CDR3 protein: CASSVQERLAGEETQYF
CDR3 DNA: TGTGCCAGCAGTGTGCAGGAAAGACTAGCGGGGGAAGAGACCCAGTACTTC

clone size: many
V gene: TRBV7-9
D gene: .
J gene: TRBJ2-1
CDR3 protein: CASSSGPQAYNEQFF
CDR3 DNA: TGTGCCAGCAGCTCGGGACCCCAAGCCTACAATGAGCAGTTCTTC

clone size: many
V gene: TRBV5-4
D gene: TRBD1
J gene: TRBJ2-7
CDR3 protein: CASSIGTAYEQYF
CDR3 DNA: TGTGCCAGCAGCATTGGGACAGCCTACGAGCAGTACTTC

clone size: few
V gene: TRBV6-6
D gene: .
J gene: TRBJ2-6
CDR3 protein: CASSAVSGANVLTF
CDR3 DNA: TGTGCCAGCAGTGCGGTCTCTGGGGCCAACGTCCTGACTTTC